Following are 17 T cell receptor beta chains from one sample sequenced in a study of T cell repertoires in cytomegalovirus infection. TCRdb re-analysed the reads in MiXCR, keeping a single row per CDR3 protein. Of a few hundred thousand distinct CDR3 sequences in the sample, approximately 15% were seen once. Sequencing was performed on PBMCs. Every receptor here comes from a human donor in good health (CMV status not recorded). Some clones in this sample may be carry-over from other donors' samples.

This clonotype was found many times. The rearrangement uses TRBV7-8 and TRBJ1-1; no reliable D call. Germline CDR1 reads SGHVS; CDR2 reads FQNEAQ. Trimming cost V 6 bases and J 2 bases, with 10 bases left between them. This CDR3 region has 13 residues. This chain's CDR3 is CASRPFPNTEAFF. In nucleotides, the CDR3 is TGTGCCAGCAGACCCTTTCCCAACACTGAAGCTTTCTTT.

The sample holds many counts of this clonotype. V and J are TRBV20-1 and TRBJ2-3; TRBD1 matches 8 bases. CDR1 and CDR2 from the germline V gene are DFQATT and SNEGSKA (reference sequence). The CDR3 covers 14 residues. The ends lost 2 bases at V and 0 bases at J; junction bases unmatched: 1. The CDR3 sequence: CSARRDRSTDTQYF. CDR3 coding DNA: TGCAGTGCTAGACGGGACAGGAGCACAGATACGCAGTATTTT.

In this sample, this clonotype turned up a few times. The chain carries TRBV14 and TRBJ2-7; TRBD1 is a possible D gene (5 bases). The germline V and J ends were trimmed by 3 bases and 6 bases, with 6 bases remaining between them. The CDR3 extends over 11 amino acids. The germline V gene has CDR1 SGHDN and CDR2 FVKESK. Here the CDR3 DNA reads TGTGCCAGCAGCCATGGGGCCGAGCAGTACTTC. Its protein is CASSHGAEQYF.

This clonotype was detected ten times or more. The chain couples TRBV7-2 to TRBJ1-6; D is perhaps TRBD1 (6 bases). The CDR3 is 14 residues long. Trimming shortened V by 5 bases and J by 6 bases, and 11 bases separated the two germline ends. Germline CDR1 SGHTA, CDR2 FQGNSA. The CDR3 loop reads CASSRTAPNSPLHF. CDR3 nucleotides: TGTGCCAGCAGCCGGACAGCCCCTAATTCACCCCTCCACTTT.

This clonotype came up many times. This sequence joins TRBV6-5 and TRBJ2-7; a weak D match, TRBD2 (5 bases). This CDR3 has 16 residues. Germline V gene lookup returns CDR1 MNHEY and CDR2 SVGAGI. V was trimmed by 2 bases and J by 2 bases, leaving 16 bases between them. The chain's CDR3 is CASSYSRGVRPYEQYF. CDR3 DNA: TGTGCCAGCAGTTACAGCCGGGGTGTGCGACCCTACGAGCAGTACTTC.

This sequence joins TRBV19 and TRBJ1-2, with 8 positions matching TRBD1. V was clipped by 7 bases and J by 6 bases; unmatched bases: 13. The CDR3 is 15 amino acids. Germline-derived CDR1 and CDR2 are LNHDA and SQIVND (reference sequence). In nucleotides, the CDR3 is TGTGCCAGTATCCGGTTGGACAGGGAAGGGAATGGCTACACCTTC. Protein: CASIRLDREGNGYTF.

This clonotype was seen only a few times. The DNA of the CDR3 is TGTGCCAGCAGAAGGTCGCGAACAGATACGCAGTATTTT. This encodes CASRRSRTDTQYF. The rearrangement links TRBV2 to TRBJ2-3, with D unclear. V lost 6 bases and J lost 3, with 10 bases in between. The CDR3 totals 13 residues. The germline V gene encodes CDR1 SNHLY and CDR2 FYNNEI.

The rearrangement uses TRBV4-2 and TRBJ2-2; TRBD2 aligns across 12 bases. The CDR3 totals 17 residues. The germline V gene has CDR1 LGHNA and CDR2 YNFKEQ. V gave up 5 bases and J gave up 1 base; unmatched junction bases: 5. The CDR3 region has the DNA TGTGCCAGCAGCGGCCCTAGCGGGAGGGGGAACACCGGGGAGCTGTTTTTT. As protein: CASSGPSGRGNTGELFF.

This clonotype came up a few times. The chain uses TRBV12-3 or TRBV12-4 and TRBJ2-5, with TRBD1 matching over 7 bases. The CDR3 spans 13 residues. After removal of 7 bases from V and 1 base from J, the junction contained 3 bases not matched to a gene. The CDR3: CASTRDSQETQYF. The CDR3 DNA reads TGTGCCAGCACCCGGGACAGCCAAGAGACCCAGTACTTC.

This clonotype was detected a few times. This chain joins TRBV20-1 and TRBJ2-2, with D perhaps matching TRBD1 (6 bases). The germline gives CDR1 DFQATT, CDR2 SNEGSKA (reference sequence). The V gene lost 6 bases and the J gene lost 1 base, with 15 bases spanning the gap. This CDR3 region has 15 residues. CDR3 DNA sequence: TGCAGTGCAAGGATCGGGACACAGAACACCGGGGAGCTGTTTTTT. This gives the protein CSARIGTQNTGELFF.

V gene TRBV7-9 combines with J gene TRBJ1-1, with D unclear. The CDR3 sequence is 15 residues long. Trimming cost V 0 bases and J 0 bases, with 8 bases left between them. The germline V gene encodes CDR1 SEHNR and CDR2 FQNEAQ (reference sequence). This chain's CDR3 is CASSLAESMNTEAFF. The CDR3 DNA is TGTGCCAGCAGCTTAGCCGAGTCAATGAACACTGAAGCTTTCTTT.

This clonotype was recorded many times. The rearrangement uses TRBV10-3 and TRBJ2-1, with a possible D match to TRBD1 (6 bases). The CDR3 loop spans 13 amino acids. Germline CDR1 is ENHRY and CDR2 is SYGVKD. V gave up 5 bases and J gave up 6 bases, with 11 bases separating them. CDR3: CAISRDNLNEQFF. The CDR3 region has the DNA TGTGCCATCAGTCGGGACAACCTCAATGAGCAGTTCTTC.

This clonotype was found many times. The chain recombines TRBV5-1 with TRBJ2-3; D remains ambiguous. CDR3 size: 14 residues. The germline V gene has CDR1 SGHRS and CDR2 YFSETQ. The V gene lost 6 bases and the J gene lost 1 base, with 12 bases spanning the gap. DNA of the CDR3: TGCGCCAGCAAACCCCGGGCGGGCACAGATACGCAGTATTTT. It yields the protein CASKPRAGTDTQYF.

This clonotype was found many times. J is TRBJ2-7 and V is TRBV7-3; D ambiguous. Trimming pared 0 bases from V and 2 bases from J, leaving 8 bases between. Germline assignment: CDR1 SGHTA and CDR2 FQGTGA. This CDR3 region has 14 residues. The CDR3, as DNA: TGTGCCAGCAGCTTAACTGGCCTTCCCTACGAGCAGTACTTC. It translates to CASSLTGLPYEQYF.

This clonotype was picked up a small number of times. V and J are TRBV11-2 and TRBJ1-2; D ambiguous. CDR1 is SGHAT and CDR2 is FQNNGV in the germline V gene. CDR3 length: 15 amino acids. Trimming cost V 1 base and J 5 bases, with 14 bases left between them. CDR3: CASSLGPGGGYGYTF. The CDR3 DNA reads as TGTGCCAGCAGCTTAGGACCCGGTGGCGGGTATGGCTACACCTTC. The complete variable domain, with remaining parts taken from reference TRBV11-2 and TRBJ1-2, reads EAGVAQSPRYKIIEKRQSVAFWCNPISGHATLYWYQQILGQGPKLLIQFQNNGVVDDSQLPKDRFSAERLKGVDSTLKIQPAKLEDSAVYLCASSLGPGGGYGYTFGSGTRLTVV.

This clonotype was seen at least ten times. The chain carries TRBV10-1 and TRBJ2-1; D call uncertain. The CDR3 is 10 amino acids. The V gene lost 8 bases and the J gene lost 9 bases, with 8 bases spanning the gap. Per germline, CDR1 WNHNN and CDR2 SYGVQD (reference sequence). CDR3 protein: CASGSCEQFF. The CDR3, as DNA: TGCGCCAGCGGGTCTTGTGAGCAGTTCTTC.

This clonotype showed up just a few times. The genes are TRBV20-1 and TRBJ1-1; a possible D gene is TRBD1 (6 bases). V lost 1 base to trimming and J lost 4 bases, with 7 bases between them. The CDR3 is 12 residues long. Germline V gene sequence: CDR1 DFQATT, CDR2 SNEGSKA (reference sequence). Here the CDR3 reads CSARAQGTEAFF. The DNA for the CDR3 is TGCAGTGCTAGAGCACAGGGCACTGAAGCTTTCTTT.